The 22 T cell receptor beta chains in this list originate from one sample, sequenced in a study of tumour-infiltrating T cells in Burkitt lymphoma. Using immunoSEQ multiplex PCR, the repertoire was profiled, and TCRdb retains in-frame clones only, with some absent. The sample lists about 1,500 clones, approximately 17% occurring once. Sequenced input: tumor tissue. These receptors originate from a human donor with diffuse large B-cell lymphoma.

The genes are TRBV7-3 and TRBJ2-7, with D tentatively TRBD2 (5 bases). V was shortened by 1 base and J by 3 bases, with 13 bases between the two germline ends. The V gene's germline CDR1 is SGHTA and CDR2 FQGTGA. This CDR3 contains 15 residues. CDR3 residues: CASSLSPASSYEQYF. CDR3 nucleotide sequence: TGTGCCAGCAGCTTAAGTCCCGCTAGCAGCTACGAGCAGTACTTC.

The chain employs TRBV19 and TRBJ2-1, with D tentatively TRBD1 (6 bases). V lost 0 bases and J 3 bases, leaving 15 bases between the germline ends. The CDR3 consists of 17 residues. Germline values: CDR1 LNHDA, CDR2 SQIVND (reference sequence). In DNA form, the CDR3 reads TGTGCCAGTAGTATAGACCTGTGGGACAAGTACTACAATGAGCAGTTCTTC. It is translated as CASSIDLWDKYYNEQFF.

The chain is built from TRBV29-1 and TRBJ2-1; the D is unclear. The CDR3 totals 14 residues. Trimming took 5 bases from V and 4 from J, leaving 15 bases between them. Germline CDR1 reads SQVTM; CDR2 reads ANQGSEA. The CDR3 region is CSVFAGPKYNEQFF. DNA for the CDR3: TGCAGCGTTTTCGCAGGACCCAAATACAATGAGCAGTTCTTC.

This clone was seen a few times. The chain has TRBV4-3 and TRBJ1-2; a weak D match, TRBD1 (6 bases). Trimming took 0 bases from V and 7 from J, leaving 15 bases between them. The CDR3 has 15 residues. Germline V gene sequence: CDR1 LGHNA, CDR2 YSLEER. CDR3 residues: CASSQDLRGASGYTF. CDR3 nucleotides: TGCGCCAGCAGCCAAGATCTTCGGGGGGCGAGTGGCTACACCTTC.

This chain links TRBV14 with TRBJ2-1; unclear D gene. The length of the CDR3 is 13 residues. The V gene lost 4 bases and the J gene lost 6 bases, with 10 bases spanning the gap. Germline V gene sequence: CDR1 SGHDN, CDR2 FVKESK. CDR3 in amino acids: CASSRRYGNEQFF. The CDR3 nucleotides read TGTGCCAGCAGCCGGCGTTACGGCAATGAGCAGTTCTTC.

CDR3 sequence reads: CASSLGVSGTYNEQFF. Written as DNA, the CDR3 is TGTGCCAGCAGCTTGGGGGTTAGCGGGACCTACAATGAGCAGTTCTTC. The chain is built from TRBV5-6 and TRBJ2-1; TRBD2 matches 8 bases. The CDR3 runs to 16 residues. V lost 0 bases, J lost 2 bases, and 4 bases stayed unmatched. In germline, CDR1 is SGHDT, CDR2 YYEEEE. Variable domain in full (rest from reference TRBV5-6 and TRBJ2-1): DAGVTQSPTHLIKTRGQQVTLRCSPKSGHDTVSWYQQALGQGPQFIFQYYEEEERQRGNFPDRFSGHQFPNYSSELNVNALLLGDSALYLCASSLGVSGTYNEQFFGPGTRLTVL.

This clone showed up just a few times. The V gene is TRBV4-2, the J gene TRBJ2-1; TRBD2 aligns across 7 bases. The CDR3 consists of 17 residues. Trimming took 0 bases from V and 2 from J; bases not matched to a gene: 7. CDR1 and CDR2 (germline): LGHNA, YNFKEQ. CDR3 nucleotide sequence: TGTGCCAGCAGCCAAGAAATAAGGCTAGCGGCCTACAATGAGCAGTTCTTC. This gives the protein CASSQEIRLAAYNEQFF.

This clone was counted a single time. The V and J genes are TRBV19 and TRBJ2-1; tentatively, D is TRBD1 (6 bases). This CDR3 contains 11 residues. The germline CDR1 and CDR2 sequences are LNHDA and SQIVND (reference sequence). Trimming cost V 6 bases and J 8 bases, with 8 bases left between them. The DNA of the CDR3 is TGTGCCAGTAGCAACAGGGATGAGCAGTTCTTC. Translation gives CASSNRDEQFF.

This clone was observed a handful of times. V gene TRBV5-4 combines with J gene TRBJ2-1; TRBD2 aligns across 10 bases. CDR1 is SGHNT, CDR2 YYREEE, per germline (reference sequence). The V segment lost 4 bases and the J segment 6 bases; nucleotides outside the gene matches: 13. This CDR3 region has 17 residues. CDR3 amino acids: CASSPPSGRARGNEQFF. The CDR3 DNA reads as TGTGCCAGCAGCCCTCCAAGCGGGAGGGCCCGGGGCAATGAGCAGTTCTTC.

This clone was picked up a small number of times. This rearrangement joins TRBV27 to TRBJ1-2, with a possible D match to TRBD1 (5 bases). This CDR3 is built from 13 residues. V was clipped by 3 bases and J by 7 bases, with 12 bases between them. Germline lookup yields CDR1 MNHEY and CDR2 SMNVEV (reference sequence). This CDR3 reads CASSFARDSGYTF. The CDR3 nucleotides read TGTGCCAGCAGTTTCGCCAGGGACTCTGGCTACACCTTC.

The sample holds a few counts of this clone. The chain joins TRBV5-8 to TRBJ2-2, with D unclear. The CDR3 length is 16 residues. Trimming pared 0 bases from V and 4 bases from J, leaving 13 bases between. The germline V gene has CDR1 SGHTS and CDR2 YDEGEE. The CDR3 DNA reads TGTGCCAGCAGCTTGGCCGTATTAACCTTCACCGGGGAGCTGTTTTTT. It translates to CASSLAVLTFTGELFF. The whole variable domain, remainder taken from reference TRBV5-8 and TRBJ2-2, is EAGVTQSPTHLIKTRGQQATLRCSPISGHTSVYWYQQALGLGLQFLLWYDEGEERNRGNFPPRFSGRQFPNYSSELNVNALELEDSALYLCASSLAVLTFTGELFFGEGSRLTVL.

This clone was counted a few times. V gene TRBV7-9 combines with J gene TRBJ1-1; possibly TRBD1 for D (5 bases). This CDR3 has 15 amino acids. Germline V gives CDR1 SEHNR, CDR2 FQNEAQ (reference sequence). With 4 bases removed from V and 1 base from J, the gap between germline ends came to 13 bases. CDR3 protein: CASSSRGTPNTEAFF. The CDR3 bases are TGTGCCAGCAGCTCTCGAGGGACTCCGAACACTGAAGCTTTCTTT.

This clone is classed as large (0.1 to 1%). The V gene is TRBV6-1, the J gene TRBJ1-5; weak D call: TRBD1 (6 bases). The germline CDR1 and CDR2 sequences are MNHNS and SASEGT. The CDR3 is made up of 15 amino acids. V was pared by 6 bases and J by 5 bases, with 17 bases between. The CDR3 sequence is CASRNERGGDQPQHF. The DNA of the CDR3 is TGTGCCAGCAGGAACGAGCGAGGGGGGGATCAGCCCCAGCATTTT.

This chain links TRBV5-1 with TRBJ2-3; D remains ambiguous. V gave up 3 bases and J gave up 2 bases, with 7 bases separating them. The V gene's germline CDR1 is SGHRS and CDR2 YFSETQ. CDR3 length: 13 amino acids. CDR3 sequence reads: CASSWGATDTQYF. In DNA form, the CDR3 reads TGCGCCAGCAGCTGGGGTGCCACAGATACGCAGTATTTT.

This chain links TRBV27 with TRBJ1-6, with TRBD1 as a possible D gene (5 bases). The germline CDR1 and CDR2 sequences are MNHEY and SMNVEV (reference sequence). The CDR3 is made up of 15 amino acids. The V gene lost 7 bases and the J gene lost 8 bases, with 18 bases spanning the gap. DNA of the CDR3: TGTGCCAGCAACCTAGCGGGGGGGAGCGATTCACCCCTCCACTTT. Translating gives CASNLAGGSDSPLHF.

This clone has more than one count but fewer than ten. The V call is TRBV4-3, the J call TRBJ1-5; TRBD1 agrees at 7 bases. The CDR3 loop spans 15 amino acids. V lost 1 base to trimming and J lost 3 bases; unmatched junction nucleotides: 3. Germline V lookup: CDR1 LGHNA, CDR2 YSLEER. The CDR3 DNA is TGCGCCAGCAGCCAAGGACAGGGTCTCAATCAGCCCCAGCATTTT. This encodes CASSQGQGLNQPQHF.

This clone has only a few counts. This chain joins TRBV4-2 and TRBJ2-1; 11 nucleotides align to TRBD2. V lost 1 base, J lost 5 bases, and 10 bases stayed unmatched. CDR3 length equals 18 residues. Germline V lookup: CDR1 LGHNA, CDR2 YNFKEQ. CDR3 nucleotide sequence: TGTGCCAGCAGCCAAGTTTTGGCTAGCGGGAGGCAAGACAATGAGCAGTTCTTC. It encodes CASSQVLASGRQDNEQFF.

The rearrangement joins TRBV4-3 to TRBJ2-3; maybe TRBD2 (6 bases). This CDR3 has 15 residues. V gave up 5 bases and J gave up 0 bases, with 12 bases separating them. Germline V gives CDR1 LGHNA, CDR2 YSLEER. Here the CDR3 DNA reads TGCGCCAGCAGCTCGGACTATTTTAGCACAGATACGCAGTATTTT. It codes for CASSSDYFSTDTQYF.

The rearrangement links TRBV11-3 to TRBJ2-2; 11 nucleotides line up with TRBD2. Germline V lookup: CDR1 SGHNT, CDR2 YENEEA. The CDR3 consists of 19 residues. Germline trimming cut 1 base from V and 0 bases from J; bases unmatched to any gene: 7. The CDR3 loop reads CASSLVGTSGSPNTGELFF. CDR3 in DNA: TGTGCCAGCAGCTTAGTAGGGACTAGCGGATCCCCGAACACCGGGGAGCTGTTTTTT.

In this sample, this clone turned up a few times. V is TRBV4-1 and J is TRBJ1-3; no clear D gene. Trimming removed 1 base at V and 5 bases at J, with 0 bases between. Looked up from germline, CDR1 is MGHRA and CDR2 is YSYEKL. This CDR3 has 11 amino acids. The CDR3 spells CASSQGNTIYF. CDR3 DNA sequence: TGCGCCAGCAGCCAAGGAAACACCATATATTTT.

This clone was found a few times. The chain couples TRBV4-2 to TRBJ2-7; D ambiguous. Trimming stripped 1 base from V and 2 bases from J, with 9 bases between. CDR1 and CDR2 (germline): LGHNA, YNFKEQ. The CDR3 loop spans 14 amino acids. CDR3 loop: CASSQGKGTYEQYF. In DNA form, the CDR3 reads TGTGCCAGCAGCCAAGGTAAAGGTACCTACGAGCAGTACTTC.

The chain uses TRBV12-5 and TRBJ2-5; perhaps TRBD1 as D (6 bases). Trimming took 4 bases from V and 5 from J, leaving 23 bases between them. Germline loops: CDR1 LGHNT, CDR2 FRNRAP. The CDR3 is made up of 17 amino acids. CDR3 in DNA: TGTGCTAGTGGTTCGATACCTTATTTTACAGGGCGGGAGACCCAGTACTTC. Encoded protein: CASGSIPYFTGRETQYF.